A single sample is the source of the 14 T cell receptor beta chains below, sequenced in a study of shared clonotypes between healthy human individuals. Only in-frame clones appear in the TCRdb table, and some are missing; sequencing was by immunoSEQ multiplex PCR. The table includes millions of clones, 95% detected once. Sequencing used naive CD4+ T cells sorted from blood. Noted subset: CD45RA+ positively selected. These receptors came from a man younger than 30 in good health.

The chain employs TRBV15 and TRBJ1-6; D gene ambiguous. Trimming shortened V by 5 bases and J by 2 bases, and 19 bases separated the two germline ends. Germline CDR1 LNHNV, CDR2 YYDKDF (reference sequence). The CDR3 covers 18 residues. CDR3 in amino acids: CATSQTGLKGAYNSPLHF. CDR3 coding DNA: TGTGCCACCAGCCAAACGGGCCTGAAGGGCGCCTATAATTCACCCCTCCACTTT.

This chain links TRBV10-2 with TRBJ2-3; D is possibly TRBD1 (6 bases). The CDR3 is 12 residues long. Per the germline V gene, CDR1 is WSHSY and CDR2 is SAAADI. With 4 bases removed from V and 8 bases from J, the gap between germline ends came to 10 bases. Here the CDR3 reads CASSVSRGTQYF. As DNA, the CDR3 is TGCGCCAGCAGTGTTAGCAGGGGTACGCAGTATTTT.

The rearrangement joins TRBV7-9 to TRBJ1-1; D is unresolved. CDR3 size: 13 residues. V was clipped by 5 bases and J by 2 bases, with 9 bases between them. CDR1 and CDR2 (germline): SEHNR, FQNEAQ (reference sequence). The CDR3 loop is CASSPQANTEAFF. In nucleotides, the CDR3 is TGTGCCAGCAGCCCTCAGGCAAACACTGAAGCTTTCTTT. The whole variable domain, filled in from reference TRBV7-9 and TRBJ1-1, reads DTGVSQNPRHKITKRGQNVTFRCDPISEHNRLYWYRQTLGQGPEFLTYFQNEAQLEKSRLLSDRFSAERPKGSFSTLEIQRTEQGDSAMYLCASSPQANTEAFFGQGTRLTVV.

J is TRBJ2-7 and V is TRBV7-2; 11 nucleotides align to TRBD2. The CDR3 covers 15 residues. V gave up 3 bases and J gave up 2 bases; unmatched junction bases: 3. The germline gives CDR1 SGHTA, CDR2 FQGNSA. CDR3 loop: CASSFTSGGPYEQYF. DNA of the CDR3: TGTGCCAGCAGCTTCACTAGCGGGGGCCCCTACGAGCAGTACTTC.

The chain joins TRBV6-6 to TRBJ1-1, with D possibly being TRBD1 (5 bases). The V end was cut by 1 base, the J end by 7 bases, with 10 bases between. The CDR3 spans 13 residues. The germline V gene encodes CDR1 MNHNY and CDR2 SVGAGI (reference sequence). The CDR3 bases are TGTGCCAGCAGTTACTTGGGGGAGGGTGAAGCTTTCTTT. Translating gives CASSYLGEGEAFF.

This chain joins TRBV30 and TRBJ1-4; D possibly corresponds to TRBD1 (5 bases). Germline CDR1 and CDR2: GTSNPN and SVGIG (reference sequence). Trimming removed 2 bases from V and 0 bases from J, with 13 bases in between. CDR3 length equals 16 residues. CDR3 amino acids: CAWSPGRKATNEKLFF. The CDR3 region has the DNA TGTGCCTGGAGTCCGGGACGGAAGGCAACTAATGAAAAACTGTTTTTT.

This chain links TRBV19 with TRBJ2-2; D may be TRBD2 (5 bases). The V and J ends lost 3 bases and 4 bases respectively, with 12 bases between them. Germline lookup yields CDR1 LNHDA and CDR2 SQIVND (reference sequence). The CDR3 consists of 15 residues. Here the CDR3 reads CASSMRAVGTGELFF. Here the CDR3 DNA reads TGTGCCAGTAGTATGAGGGCGGTAGGCACCGGGGAGCTGTTTTTT.

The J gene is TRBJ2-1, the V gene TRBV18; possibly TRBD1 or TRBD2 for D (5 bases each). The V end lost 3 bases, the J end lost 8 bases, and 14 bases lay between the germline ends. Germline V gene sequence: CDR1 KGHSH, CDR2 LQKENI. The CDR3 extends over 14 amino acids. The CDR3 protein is CASSPSWGSDEQFF. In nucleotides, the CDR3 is TGTGCCAGCTCACCCTCTTGGGGGAGTGATGAGCAGTTCTTC.

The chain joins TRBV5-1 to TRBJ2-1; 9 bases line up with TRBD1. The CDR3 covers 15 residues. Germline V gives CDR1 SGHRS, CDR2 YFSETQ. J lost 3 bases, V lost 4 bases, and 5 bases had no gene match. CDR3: CASSRTGEYYNEQFF. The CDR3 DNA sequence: TGCGCCAGCAGCCGGACAGGGGAATACTACAATGAGCAGTTCTTC.

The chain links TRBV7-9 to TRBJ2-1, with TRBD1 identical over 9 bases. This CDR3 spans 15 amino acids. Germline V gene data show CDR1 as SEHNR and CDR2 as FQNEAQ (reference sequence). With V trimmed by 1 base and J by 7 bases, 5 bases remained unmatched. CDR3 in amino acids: CASSLGWDRENEQFF. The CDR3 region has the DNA TGTGCCAGCAGCTTAGGTTGGGACAGGGAGAATGAGCAGTTCTTC.

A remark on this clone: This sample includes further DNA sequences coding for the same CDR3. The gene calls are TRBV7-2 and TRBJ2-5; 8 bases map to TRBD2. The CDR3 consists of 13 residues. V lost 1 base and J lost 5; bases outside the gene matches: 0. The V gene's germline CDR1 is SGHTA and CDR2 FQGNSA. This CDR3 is CASSLGLAETQYF. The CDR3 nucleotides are TGTGCCAGCAGCTTAGGACTAGCGGAGACCCAGTACTTC. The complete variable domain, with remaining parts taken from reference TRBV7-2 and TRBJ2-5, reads GAGVSQSPSNKVTEKGKDVELRCDPISGHTALYWYRQSLGQGLEFLIYFQGNSAPDKSGLPSDRFSAERTGGSVSTLTIQRTQQEDSAVYLCASSLGLAETQYFGPGTRLLVL.

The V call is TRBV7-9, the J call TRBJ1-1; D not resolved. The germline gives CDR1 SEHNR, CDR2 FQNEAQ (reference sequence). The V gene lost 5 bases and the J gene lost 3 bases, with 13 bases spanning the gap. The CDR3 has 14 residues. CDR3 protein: CASSPHGKDTEAFF. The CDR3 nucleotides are TGTGCCAGCAGCCCCCACGGGAAGGACACTGAAGCTTTCTTT.

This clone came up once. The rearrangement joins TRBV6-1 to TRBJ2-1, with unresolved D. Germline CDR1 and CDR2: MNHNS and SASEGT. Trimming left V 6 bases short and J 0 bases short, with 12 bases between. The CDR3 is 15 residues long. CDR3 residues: CASRTDLSSYNEQFF. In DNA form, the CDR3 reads TGTGCCAGCAGGACGGACCTAAGCTCCTACAATGAGCAGTTCTTC.

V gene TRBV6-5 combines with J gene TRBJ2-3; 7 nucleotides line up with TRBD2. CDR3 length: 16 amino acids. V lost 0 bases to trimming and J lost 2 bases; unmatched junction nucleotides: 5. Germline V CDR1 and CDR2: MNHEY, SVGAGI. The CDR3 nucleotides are TGTGCCAGCAGTTACTCTCCTAGCGGAATCACAGATACGCAGTATTTT. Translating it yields CASSYSPSGITDTQYF.